This TCR beta chain was captured in a study of cytomegalovirus exposure and HLA in healthy donors. General observations from the study: The study put 150 or so TCR beta chains on its list as cytomegalovirus-associated.

The PCR ran on 60 Vbeta and 13 Jbeta primers. Here immunoSEQ multiplex PCR was the method, and the copy in TCRdb shows in-frame clones only, minus some. The sample has tens of thousands of clones; 80% are singletons. Concerning this clone itself: Its antigen is still unknown.

Germline values: CDR1 GTSNPN, CDR2 SVGIG (reference sequence). Trimming removed 5 bases from V and 0 bases from J, with 16 bases in between. This CDR3 spans 16 amino acids. The clonotype originates from a woman in her twenties or thirties in good health and CMV-seronegative. This sequence joins TRBV30 and TRBJ2-2; D ambiguous. Material for sequencing was PBMCs. CDR3 nucleotide sequence: TGTGCCTGGGCCGAGTGGAGCCGAGCGAACACCGGGGAGCTGTTTTTT. Its translation is CAWAEWSRANTGELFF.